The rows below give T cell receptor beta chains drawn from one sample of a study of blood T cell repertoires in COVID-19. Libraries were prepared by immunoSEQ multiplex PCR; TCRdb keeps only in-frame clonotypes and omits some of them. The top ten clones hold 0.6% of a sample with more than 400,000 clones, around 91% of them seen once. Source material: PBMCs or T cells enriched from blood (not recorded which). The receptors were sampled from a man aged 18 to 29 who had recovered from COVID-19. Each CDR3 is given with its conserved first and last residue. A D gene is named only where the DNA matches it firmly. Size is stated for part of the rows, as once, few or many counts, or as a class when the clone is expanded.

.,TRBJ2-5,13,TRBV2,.,CASSVERAETQYF,TGTGCCAGCAGCGTTGAGCGAGCCGAGACCCAGTACTTC
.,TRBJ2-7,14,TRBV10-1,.,CASVARPNSYEQYF,TGCGCCAGCGTGGCGAGGCCGAACTCCTACGAGCAGTACTTC
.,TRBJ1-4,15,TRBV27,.,CASSRSPRGSEKLFF,TGTGCCAGCAGCCGGTCACCCAGGGGCAGTGAAAAACTGTTTTTT
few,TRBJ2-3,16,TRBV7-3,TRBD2,CASSLGAGGSTDTQYF,TGTGCCAGCAGCTTAGGTGCGGGAGGGAGCACAGATACGCAGTATTTT
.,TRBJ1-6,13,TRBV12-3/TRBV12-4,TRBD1,CASSLTGVTPLHF,TGTGCCAGCAGTTTGACAGGGGTTACACCCCTCCACTTT
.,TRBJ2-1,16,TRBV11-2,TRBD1,CASSLVNRGSYNEQFF,TGTGCCAGCAGCTTAGTCAACAGGGGCTCCTACAATGAGCAGTTCTTC
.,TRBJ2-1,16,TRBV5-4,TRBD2,CASSEGLAGGIDEQFF,TGTGCCAGCAGCGAGGGACTAGCGGGAGGGATAGATGAGCAGTTCTTC
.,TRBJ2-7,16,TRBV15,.,CATSRDPGGTSYEQYF,TGTGCCACCAGCAGAGATCCTGGGGGGACCTCCTACGAGCAGTACTTC
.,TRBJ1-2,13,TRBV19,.,CASSIRGIDGYTF,TGTGCCAGTAGTATTAGGGGGATAGATGGCTACACCTTC
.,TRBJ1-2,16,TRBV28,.,CASSLLPGAGAYGYTF,TGTGCCAGCAGTCTCCTCCCGGGGGCGGGGGCTTATGGCTACACCTTC
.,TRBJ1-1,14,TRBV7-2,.,CASSPLGGETEAFF,TGTGCCAGCAGCCCGTTGGGGGGGGAAACTGAAGCTTTCTTT
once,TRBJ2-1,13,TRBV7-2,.,CASSLDWYNEQFF,TGTGCCAGCAGCTTAGACTGGTACAATGAGCAGTTCTTC
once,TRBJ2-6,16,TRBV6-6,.,CASSYGLSSGANVLTF,TGTGCCAGCAGTTATGGGCTTAGCTCTGGGGCCAACGTCCTGACTTTC
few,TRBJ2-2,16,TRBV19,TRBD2,CASSIPVGGGTGELFF,TGTGCCAGTAGTATCCCGGTGGGCGGGGGCACCGGGGAGCTGTTTTTT
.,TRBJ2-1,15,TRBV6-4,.,CASSEQATSYNEQFF,TGTGCCAGCAGTGAACAGGCGACCTCCTACAATGAGCAGTTCTTC
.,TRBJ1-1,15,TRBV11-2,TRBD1,CASSAIRGPNTEAFF,TGTGCCAGCAGCGCGATCAGGGGGCCAAACACTGAAGCTTTCTTT
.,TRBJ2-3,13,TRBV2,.,CASSAFLADTQYF,TGTGCCAGCAGTGCATTTCTGGCCGATACGCAGTATTTT
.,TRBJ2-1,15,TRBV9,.,CASSVGDTSYNEQFF,TGTGCCAGCAGCGTAGGGGACACGTCCTACAATGAGCAGTTCTTC
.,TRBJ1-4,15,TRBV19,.,CASTSQGVEGEKLFF,TGTGCCAGTACCTCCCAAGGGGTGGAGGGGGAAAAACTGTTTTTT
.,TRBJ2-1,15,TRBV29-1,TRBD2,CSVEDPQRENYEQFF,TGCAGCGTTGAAGATCCTCAGCGGGAGAACTATGAGCAGTTCTTC
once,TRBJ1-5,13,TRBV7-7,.,CASSLDWDQPQHF,TGTGCCAGCAGCCTTGACTGGGATCAGCCCCAGCATTTT
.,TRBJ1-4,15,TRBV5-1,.,CASSLGPQRGEKLFF,TGCGCCAGCAGCTTGGGCCCCCAAAGAGGTGAAAAACTGTTTTTT
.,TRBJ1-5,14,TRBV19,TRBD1,CASIGVTGNQPQHF,TGTGCCAGTATAGGCGTGACAGGGAATCAGCCCCAGCATTTT
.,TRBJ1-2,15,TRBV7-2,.,CASSLVAGTNYGYTF,TGTGCCAGCAGCTTAGTGGCAGGGACTAACTATGGCTACACCTTC
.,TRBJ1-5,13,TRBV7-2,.,CASSLAGGVTQHF,TGTGCCAGCAGCTTAGCCGGGGGGGTGACCCAGCATTTT
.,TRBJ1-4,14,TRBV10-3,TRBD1,CAISDRGPGEKLFF,TGTGCCATCAGTGACAGGGGGCCGGGGGAAAAACTGTTTTTT
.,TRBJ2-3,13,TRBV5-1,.,CASSLTGTDTQYF,TGCGCCAGCAGCTTGACGGGCACAGATACGCAGTATTTT
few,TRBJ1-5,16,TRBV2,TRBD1,CASSELAGGSNQPQHF,TGTGCCAGCAGTGAACTAGCAGGGGGCAGCAATCAGCCCCAGCATTTT
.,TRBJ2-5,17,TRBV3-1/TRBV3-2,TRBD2,CASSLRGVAGYQETQYF,TGTGCCAGCAGCCTTCGTGGAGTAGCGGGGTACCAAGAGACCCAGTACTTC
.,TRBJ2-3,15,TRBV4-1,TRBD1,CASSQEGGYTDTQYF,TGCGCCAGCAGCCAAGAAGGGGGCTACACAGATACGCAGTATTTT
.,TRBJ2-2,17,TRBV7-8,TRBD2,CASSSSVWRGITGELFF,TGTGCCAGCAGCTCTTCCGTGTGGCGGGGGATCACCGGGGAGCTGTTTTTT
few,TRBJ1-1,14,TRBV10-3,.,CATTPGQLNTEAFF,TGTGCCACCACACCTGGACAGCTTAACACTGAAGCTTTCTTT
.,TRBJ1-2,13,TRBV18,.,CASSSRGGEGYTF,TGTGCCAGCTCTTCTCGCGGGGGAGAAGGCTACACCTTC
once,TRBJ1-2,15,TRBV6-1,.,CASSEAQAGDYGYTF,TGTGCCAGCAGTGAAGCCCAGGCAGGGGACTATGGCTACACCTTC
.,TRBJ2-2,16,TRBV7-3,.,CASSPKIALNTGELFF,TGTGCCAGCAGCCCCAAGATAGCGCTGAACACCGGGGAGCTGTTTTTT